These T cell receptor beta chains were read from a single sample in a study of T cell responses to AZD1222 COVID-19 vaccine. Here immunoSEQ multiplex PCR was the method, and the copy in TCRdb shows in-frame clones only, minus some. The repertoire holds about 53,000 clones, with 80% to 90% as singletons. The sample in question was peripheral blood, obtained 28 days after the second AZD1222 dose. These receptors originate from an adult who received the AZD1222 COVID-19 vaccine. Each CDR3 is given with its conserved first and last residue. The size field is filled for only some rows; it gives once, few, many or a size class.

j_call v_call clone_size cdr3_aa
TRBJ1-5 TRBV3-1/TRBV3-2 - CASSQGPRSNQPQHF
TRBJ2-5 TRBV18 - CASSPYLAGGRDQETQYF
TRBJ2-2 TRBV5-1 - CASSFDSAHTGELFF
TRBJ2-3 TRBV5-1 - CATTRNSVLTDTQYF
TRBJ2-3 TRBV5-4 once CASSFRGISTDTQYF
TRBJ2-3 TRBV18 - CASSPPGLAGPPQYF
TRBJ1-5 TRBV28 few CASSLPGWGSNQPQHF
TRBJ2-3 TRBV6-5 - CASRTGDTQYF
TRBJ2-1 TRBV28 - CASSLRQGISYNEQFF
TRBJ1-2 TRBV3-1/TRBV3-2 - CASSPGPNYGYTF
TRBJ1-2 TRBV5-1 - CASSHPGQGAYGYTF
TRBJ2-5 TRBV27 - CASSPTVGQETQYF
TRBJ2-2 TRBV7-3 - CASSRGGTGELFF
TRBJ1-5 TRBV10-1 - CASSHAAGSGQPQHF
TRBJ1-2 TRBV28 - CASSLAGGGGYTF
TRBJ1-2 TRBV10-3 - CAISVGRGMNGYTF
TRBJ1-4 TRBV27 - CASSPNWGDEKLFF
TRBJ1-5 TRBV27 - CACLHSFWQGDCQVSNQPQHF
TRBJ1-3 TRBV7-6 - CASSIRDTSGNTIYF
TRBJ1-1 TRBV28 - CASRAGTGATEAFF
TRBJ1-2 TRBV20-1 - CSASGESYGYTF
TRBJ2-7 TRBV18 - CASSLGTVGYEQYF